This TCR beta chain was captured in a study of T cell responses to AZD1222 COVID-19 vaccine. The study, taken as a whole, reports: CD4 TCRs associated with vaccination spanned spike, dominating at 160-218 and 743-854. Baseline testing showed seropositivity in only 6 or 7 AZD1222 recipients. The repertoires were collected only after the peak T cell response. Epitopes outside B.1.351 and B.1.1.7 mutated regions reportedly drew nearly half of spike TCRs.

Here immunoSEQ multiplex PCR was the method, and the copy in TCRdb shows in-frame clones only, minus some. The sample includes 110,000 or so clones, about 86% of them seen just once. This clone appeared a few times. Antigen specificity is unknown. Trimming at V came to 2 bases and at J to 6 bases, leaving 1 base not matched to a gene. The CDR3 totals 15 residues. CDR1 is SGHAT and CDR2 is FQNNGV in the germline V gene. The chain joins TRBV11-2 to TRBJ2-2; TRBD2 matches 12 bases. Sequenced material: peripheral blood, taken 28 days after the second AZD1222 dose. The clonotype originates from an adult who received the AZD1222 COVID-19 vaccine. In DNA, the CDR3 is TGTGCCAGCAGCTTACTAGCGGGAGGGCCCGGGGAGCTGTTTTTT. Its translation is CASSLLAGGPGELFF. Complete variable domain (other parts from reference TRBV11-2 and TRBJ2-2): EAGVAQSPRYKIIEKRQSVAFWCNPISGHATLYWYQQILGQGPKLLIQFQNNGVVDDSQLPKDRFSAERLKGVDSTLKIQPAKLEDSAVYLCASSLLAGGPGELFFGEGSRLTVL.